These 27 T cell receptor beta chains were sequenced from one sample in a study of regulatory T cells in long-lasting Graves disease. Time point noted: newly diagnosed GD, antithyroid drugs for less than 3 months. RNA extracted from PBMCs served as the sequencing template. CDR3 regions were amplified by Arm-PCR using iRepertoire HTBI primers to build TCR beta libraries. TCRdb re-called the multiplex PCR reads through MiXCR, storing one row per CDR3 protein. The repertoire holds 350,000 to 500,000 distinct CDR3 sequences, 16% seen once, with about a quarter in the top ten. This sample was also put to use in a study of T cells in Graves' hyperthyroidism and ophthalmopathy.

Sequencing used peripheral blood mononuclear cells (PBMCs), obtained at new diagnosis, from a patient treated with antithyroid drugs. These receptors were taken from a woman aged 18-29 years with Graves disease.

J is TRBJ2-1 and V is TRBV5-1; 14 positions agree with TRBD2. The CDR3 length is 17 residues. Germline CDR1 and CDR2: SGHRS and YFSETQ. The trim removed 2 bases at V and 10 bases at J, leaving 11 bases unmatched. CDR3 region: CASSLQLTSGRAVEQFF. DNA of the CDR3: TGCGCCAGCAGCTTACAGCTGACTAGCGGGAGGGCCGTGGAGCAGTTCTTC.

There are a few counts of this clonotype. This sequence joins TRBV7-2 and TRBJ1-2, with D uncertain. This CDR3 has 14 residues. Deletions cut 5 bases from V and 4 bases from J, with 14 bases between. Germline CDR1 is SGHTA and CDR2 is FQGNSA. The CDR3 loop reads CASSTTDGSYGYTF. The CDR3 region has the DNA TGTGCCAGCAGCACCACGGACGGAAGCTATGGCTACACCTTC.

This clonotype was counted ten times or more. The rearrangement links TRBV30 to TRBJ1-2; 7 bases are a match to TRBD1. The CDR3 runs 13 residues. Per germline, CDR1 GTSNPN and CDR2 SVGIG (reference sequence). The ends lost 4 bases at V and 6 bases at J; junction bases unmatched: 8. The DNA for the CDR3 is TGTGCCTGGAATGAGAGGACAGGACATGGCTACACCTTC. It codes for CAWNERTGHGYTF.

The table lists this clonotype with many counts. V usage is TRBV27 and J usage is TRBJ2-1; 8 bases map to TRBD2. The CDR3 is made up of 16 amino acids. The junction had 12 bases not matched to a gene; V was cut back by 8 bases and J by 3 bases. The germline gives CDR1 MNHEY, CDR2 SMNVEV (reference sequence). The CDR3 here is CASSLGGRPFYNEQFF. The CDR3 DNA reads as TGTGCCAGCTCCCTCGGCGGGAGGCCTTTCTACAATGAGCAGTTCTTC.

This clonotype was observed once. This chain uses TRBV9 with TRBJ1-4; tentative D call: TRBD1 (5 bases). Trimming stripped 7 bases from V and 4 bases from J, with 20 bases between. Germline lookup yields CDR1 SGDLS and CDR2 YYNGEE. This CDR3 has 16 amino acids. CDR3 protein: CASGRDPWAVNEKLFF. CDR3 nucleotide sequence: TGTGCCAGCGGCCGGGACCCCTGGGCGGTTAATGAAAAACTGTTTTTT.

This clonotype was seen repeatedly, ten times or more. The chain couples TRBV7-2 to TRBJ2-1; 8 bases are shared with TRBD1. This CDR3 is 15 amino acids long. The V segment lost 4 bases and the J segment 0 bases; nucleotides outside the gene matches: 2. The germline V gene encodes CDR1 SGHTA and CDR2 FQGNSA. CDR3 nucleotide sequence: TGTGCCAGCAGCTCCGACAGGGGCTCCTACAATGAGCAGTTCTTC. Translating it yields CASSSDRGSYNEQFF.

With respect to this clonotype: The junction differs from germline at one of its ends, possibly a read error. This chain connects TRBV20-1 to TRBJ2-7, with 10 bases that match TRBD1. In germline, CDR1 is DFQATT, CDR2 SNEGSKA (reference sequence). The CDR3 extends over 14 amino acids. The CDR3 nucleotides read TGCAGTGCTAGAAACCGACAGGGGGCCTACGGGCAGTACTTC. Protein product: CSARNRQGAYGQYF.

The gene calls are TRBV11-3 and TRBJ2-7; TRBD2 matches 9 bases. The germline V gene encodes CDR1 SGHNT and CDR2 YENEEA. There are 15 residues in the CDR3. Unmatched junction bases numbered 8, after V lost 3 bases and J lost 5 bases. DNA of the CDR3: TGTGCCAGCAGCTTTTTAGCGGGAGTGGTCCACGAGCAGTACTTC. Translation gives CASSFLAGVVHEQYF.

Concerning this clonotype itself: One base away lies a much larger clone, so this may be a sequencing read error. J is TRBJ2-1 and V is TRBV28; D is possibly TRBD2 (5 bases). The V end was cut by 4 bases, the J end by 10 bases, with 20 bases between. Germline V CDR1 and CDR2: MDHEN, SYDVKM. This CDR3 comprises 15 residues. Here the CDR3 reads CASSSTSWGSYEQFF. The CDR3 region has the DNA TGTGCCAGCAGTTCAACTAGTTGGGGATCCTACGAGCAGTTCTTC. Full variable domain (remainder filled in from reference TRBV28 and TRBJ2-1): DVKVTQSSRYLVKRTGEKVFLECVQDMDHENMFWYRQDPGLGLRLIYFSYDVKMKEKGDIPEGYSVSREKKERFSLILESASTNQTSMYLCASSSTSWGSYEQFFGPGTRLTVL.

About this clonotype: A far larger clone lies a single base away; this is likely a read error. V gene TRBV7-2 combines with J gene TRBJ2-7; 13 bases are a match to TRBD2. Germline CDR1 and CDR2: SGHTA and FQGNSA. CDR3 length: 18 residues. Trimming took 1 base from V and 7 from J; bases not matched to a gene: 13. The CDR3 here is CASSLEGTSGIRYNEQYF. CDR3 nucleotides: TGTGCCAGCAGCTTAGAAGGGACTAGCGGGATTAGATACAATGAGCAGTACTTC.

The V gene is TRBV20-1, the J gene TRBJ1-2; no clear D. The ends were cut back, 6 bases at V and 3 bases at J, with 17 bases in the middle. This CDR3 contains 14 residues. CDR1 and CDR2 from the germline V gene are DFQATT and SNEGSKA (reference sequence). The CDR3 DNA sequence: TGCAGTGCCATAGAGGGAATTCGGGACTATGGCTACACCTTC. Amino acid sequence: CSAIEGIRDYGYTF.

The rearrangement uses TRBV19 and TRBJ2-1; 14 bases align to TRBD2. There are 15 residues in the CDR3. Germline CDR1 reads LNHDA; CDR2 reads SQIVND (reference sequence). With V trimmed by 7 bases and J by 7 bases, 6 bases remained unmatched. Here the CDR3 reads CASKGTSGSINEQFF. In nucleotides, the CDR3 is TGTGCCAGTAAGGGGACTAGCGGGAGTATAAATGAGCAGTTCTTC.

This clonotype was seen many times. The chain employs TRBV7-2 and TRBJ2-7; a weak D match, TRBD2 (6 bases). The CDR3 has 14 residues. Trimming took off 5 bases at V and 1 base at J, with 12 bases between the two ends. From germline, CDR1 is SGHTA and CDR2 FQGNSA. The CDR3 DNA follows: TGTGCCAGCAGCCGGGACTGGTTGTCCTACGAGCAGTACTTC. Residues: CASSRDWLSYEQYF.

This clonotype appeared a few times. This chain's CDR3 is CASSLGWYQETQYF. CDR3 nucleotide sequence: TGTGCCAGCAGCTTAGGTTGGTACCAAGAGACCCAGTACTTC. The V call is TRBV7-2, the J call TRBJ2-5; D gene uncertain. Germline assignment: CDR1 SGHTA and CDR2 FQGNSA. Trimming removed 1 base at V and 0 bases at J, with 6 bases between. The CDR3 runs to 14 residues.

The V call is TRBV6-2 or TRBV6-3, the J call TRBJ2-7; D not resolved. From germline, CDR1 is MNHEY and CDR2 SVGEGT. Trimming stripped 10 bases from V and 2 bases from J, with 18 bases between. The CDR3 extends over 14 amino acids. The CDR3 protein is CATRSETSPYEQYF. CDR3 sequence (DNA): TGTGCCACCAGGAGCGAAACCAGCCCCTACGAGCAGTACTTC.

In its sample, this clonotype was seen a few times. The rearrangement uses TRBV20-1 and TRBJ2-1; no firm D call. V was pared by 3 bases and J by 1 base, with 13 bases between. This CDR3 is built from 15 residues. The germline V gene has CDR1 DFQATT and CDR2 SNEGSKA (reference sequence). This CDR3 is CSASVAAGSYNEQFF. The CDR3 region has the DNA TGCAGTGCTAGTGTTGCAGCCGGGTCCTACAATGAGCAGTTCTTC.

This clonotype was detected ten times or more. The genes are TRBV5-1 and TRBJ2-7, with D possibly TRBD1 on 5 matching bases. From germline, CDR1 is SGHRS and CDR2 YFSETQ. Trimming cost V 2 bases and J 0 bases, with 9 bases left between them. The CDR3 spans 14 residues. CDR3 sequence: CASSFLDNSYEQYF. CDR3 coding DNA: TGCGCCAGCAGCTTTTTGGACAACTCCTACGAGCAGTACTTC. Looking up the rest from reference TRBV5-1 and TRBJ2-7 gives the full variable domain: KAGVTQTPRYLIKTRGQQVTLSCSPISGHRSVSWYQQTPGQGLQFLFEYFSETQRNKGNFPGRFSGRQFSNSRSEMNVSTLELGDSALYLCASSFLDNSYEQYFGPGTRLTVT.

This clonotype has only a few counts. The V call is TRBV20-1, the J call TRBJ2-3; 11 positions agree with TRBD2. The length of the CDR3 is 16 residues. Germline V gene data show CDR1 as DFQATT and CDR2 as SNEGSKA (reference sequence). Trimming took 2 bases from V and 4 from J; bases not matched to a gene: 8. CDR3 in DNA: TGCAGTGCTAGACCCCTACTAGCGGGAGCTTCAGATACGCAGTATTTT. It specifies CSARPLLAGASDTQYF.

This clonotype was picked up many times. V gene TRBV7-9 combines with J gene TRBJ2-1, with 7 bases matching TRBD1. CDR3 length: 15 residues. V shed 2 bases, J shed 7 bases, and the junction held 8 bases outside the gene matches. The germline V gene encodes CDR1 SEHNR and CDR2 FQNEAQ (reference sequence). CDR3 bases: TGTGCCAGCAGCTTACCGGGACAGTCCGTGAATGAGCAGTTCTTC. It yields the protein CASSLPGQSVNEQFF. Combining the CDR3 with reference TRBV7-9 and TRBJ2-1 gives the whole variable domain DTGVSQNPRHKITKRGQNVTFRCDPISEHNRLYWYRQTLGQGPEFLTYFQNEAQLEKSRLLSDRFSAERPKGSFSTLEIQRTEQGDSAMYLCASSLPGQSVNEQFFGPGTRLTVL.

The chain employs TRBV20-1 and TRBJ2-7; D possibly corresponds to TRBD2 (6 bases). This CDR3 comprises 15 residues. V lost 0 bases and J 2 bases, leaving 14 bases between the germline ends. From germline, CDR1 is DFQATT and CDR2 SNEGSKA (reference sequence). In nucleotides, the CDR3 is TGCAGTGCTAGAGAGGTGGGAGGCCTTCCCTACGAGCAGTACTTC. Translating it yields CSAREVGGLPYEQYF.

The chain employs TRBV5-1 and TRBJ2-2; 13 nucleotides match TRBD2. Germline assignment: CDR1 SGHRS and CDR2 YFSETQ. After removal of 0 bases from V and 7 bases from J, the junction contained 12 bases not matched to a gene. The CDR3 extends over 19 amino acids. CDR3 residues: CASSLERLAGGPGIGELFF. CDR3 DNA sequence: TGCGCCAGCAGCTTGGAACGACTAGCGGGAGGCCCCGGGATCGGGGAGCTGTTTTTT.

This clonotype occurred a few times. V is TRBV7-6 and J is TRBJ2-7; TRBD2 matches at 7 bases. The CDR3 loop spans 19 amino acids. Germline values: CDR1 SGHVS, CDR2 FNYEAQ. V lost 2 bases, J lost 0 bases, and 16 bases stayed unmatched. In DNA, the CDR3 is TGTGCCAGCAGCTTAAACCCTCCGAGACTAGCTAAGCTCTCCTACGAGCAGTACTTC. It is translated as CASSLNPPRLAKLSYEQYF.

This clonotype was counted only a few times. The chain links TRBV7-2 to TRBJ1-2; D remains ambiguous. The CDR3 spans 13 residues. V was cut by 4 bases and J by 0 bases, with 6 bases left in between. The germline gives CDR1 SGHTA, CDR2 FQGNSA. CDR3 sequence: CASSSRSNYGYTF. The CDR3 DNA sequence: TGTGCCAGCAGCTCCAGATCTAACTATGGCTACACCTTC.

The chain recombines TRBV9 with TRBJ2-7, with 8 bases fitting TRBD2. Germline CDR1 reads SGDLS; CDR2 reads YYNGEE. Unmatched junction bases numbered 7, after V lost 2 bases and J lost 3 bases. This CDR3 has 15 amino acids. CDR3 DNA: TGTGCCAGCAGCGTCCGGGGGACTAGTGGCTACGAGCAGTACTTC. Protein product: CASSVRGTSGYEQYF.

This clonotype was seen many times. The chain is built from TRBV7-9 and TRBJ2-7; D call uncertain. Germline V lookup: CDR1 SEHNR, CDR2 FQNEAQ (reference sequence). V was shortened by 0 bases and J by 4 bases, with 4 bases between the two germline ends. This CDR3 spans 12 amino acids. CDR3 sequence: CASSLAQYEQYF. CDR3 DNA: TGTGCCAGCAGCTTAGCGCAATACGAGCAGTACTTC. Full variable domain (rest looked up from reference TRBV7-9 and TRBJ2-7): DTGVSQNPRHKITKRGQNVTFRCDPISEHNRLYWYRQTLGQGPEFLTYFQNEAQLEKSRLLSDRFSAERPKGSFSTLEIQRTEQGDSAMYLCASSLAQYEQYFGPGTRLTVT.

This clonotype was picked up many times. This chain uses TRBV5-1 with TRBJ2-1; D perhaps matches TRBD2 (6 bases). Germline assignment: CDR1 SGHRS and CDR2 YFSETQ. This CDR3 comprises 15 residues. The V end lost 0 bases, the J end lost 5 bases, and 12 bases lay between the germline ends. The CDR3: CASSLAAGLNNEQFF. Here the CDR3 DNA reads TGCGCCAGCAGCTTGGCTGCGGGATTGAACAATGAGCAGTTCTTC.

This clonotype came up a few times. CDR3 residues: CSVEASGLTDTQYF. The DNA of the CDR3 is TGCAGCGTTGAAGCTAGCGGGTTAACAGATACGCAGTATTTT. The chain combines TRBV29-1 with TRBJ2-3, with TRBD2 matching over 8 bases. V lost 1 base and J lost 3; bases outside the gene matches: 3. The CDR3 is made up of 14 amino acids. CDR1 is SQVTM and CDR2 is ANQGSEA in the germline V gene.